This passage covers 7 T cell receptor beta chains from one sample sequenced in a study of cytomegalovirus exposure and HLA in healthy donors. PCR employed 60 Vbeta and 13 Jbeta primers. Produced via immunoSEQ multiplex PCR; TCRdb's table is partial and in-frame only. Of around 150,000 clones listed, 79% are singletons. The sequencing input was PBMCs. The receptors were sampled from a man aged 35-49 years in good health and CMV-seronegative.

The genes are TRBV18 and TRBJ2-6; D is perhaps TRBD2 (5 bases). V dropped 2 bases and J dropped 0 bases, with 8 bases sitting between them. This CDR3 has 16 residues. Germline V CDR1 and CDR2: KGHSH, LQKENI. CDR3 sequence reads: CASSPVRGSGANVLTF. The DNA for the CDR3 is TGTGCCAGCTCACCAGTACGGGGCTCTGGGGCCAACGTCCTGACTTTC.

The chain has TRBV19 and TRBJ2-7; D not resolved. The CDR3 is made up of 14 amino acids. V lost 5 bases and J 0 bases, leaving 11 bases between the germline ends. Germline loops: CDR1 LNHDA, CDR2 SQIVND (reference sequence). The CDR3 DNA sequence: TGTGCCAGTAGTCTTGGGCCGGACTCCTACGAGCAGTACTTC. Protein sequence: CASSLGPDSYEQYF.

J is TRBJ2-1 and V is TRBV5-1; weak D call: TRBD1 (6 bases). CDR1 and CDR2 (germline): SGHRS, YFSETQ. Trimming pared 3 bases from V and 0 bases from J, leaving 19 bases between. The CDR3 is 18 residues long. The CDR3 loop reads CASSYPRGGERSYNEQFF. The CDR3 nucleotides read TGCGCCAGCAGCTACCCCAGGGGTGGGGAGCGCTCCTACAATGAGCAGTTCTTC. The full variable domain, completed using reference TRBV5-1 and TRBJ2-1, is KAGVTQTPRYLIKTRGQQVTLSCSPISGHRSVSWYQQTPGQGLQFLFEYFSETQRNKGNFPGRFSGRQFSNSRSEMNVSTLELGDSALYLCASSYPRGGERSYNEQFFGPGTRLTVL.

The chain links TRBV28 to TRBJ2-5; D possibly corresponds to TRBD1 (5 bases). The DNA end lines up better with TRBJ2-7; the J call may be wrong. Germline V CDR1 and CDR2: MDHEN, SYDVKM. CDR3 length: 16 amino acids. The CDR3 DNA reads TGTGCCAGCAGTACGACCTCGCCAGGGAAGCCCTACGAGCAGTACTTC. Amino acid sequence: CASSTTSPGKPYEQYF.

The chain carries TRBV6-1 and TRBJ1-5, with TRBD1 identical over 7 bases. Germline CDR1 and CDR2: MNHNS and SASEGT. The CDR3 sequence is 16 residues long. Losses at the gene ends were 4 bases for V and 0 bases for J; bases not matched to a gene: 6. The DNA of the CDR3 is TGTGCCAGCAGTGCACGACAGGGTAATAGCAATCAGCCCCAGCATTTT. Translation: CASSARQGNSNQPQHF.

The chain joins TRBV5-5 to TRBJ2-7; possibly TRBD1 for D (7 bases). CDR1 and CDR2 from the germline V gene are SGHKS and YYEKEE (reference sequence). Deletions cut 2 bases from V and 3 bases from J, with 15 bases between. The CDR3 sequence is 15 residues long. CDR3 coding DNA: TGTGCCAGCAGCTTTCAGGAGGGGGCTTTCTACGAGCAGTACTTC. It encodes CASSFQEGAFYEQYF.

CDR3 loop: CASSNNRGGNEKLFF. The CDR3 DNA reads TGTGCCAGCAGTAACAACAGGGGTGGAAATGAAAAACTGTTTTTT. The V gene is TRBV2, the J gene TRBJ1-4; TRBD1 agrees at 7 bases. The germline gives CDR1 SNHLY, CDR2 FYNNEI. The CDR3 has 15 residues. J was trimmed by 5 bases and V by 5 bases; bases with no gene match: 8.